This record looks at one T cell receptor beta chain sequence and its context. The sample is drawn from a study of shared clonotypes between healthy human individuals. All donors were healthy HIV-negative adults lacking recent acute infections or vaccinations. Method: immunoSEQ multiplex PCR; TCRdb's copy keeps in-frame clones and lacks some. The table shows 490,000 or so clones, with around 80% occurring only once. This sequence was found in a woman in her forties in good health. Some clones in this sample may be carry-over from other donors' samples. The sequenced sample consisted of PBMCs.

CDR3 sequence: CASSLRPMGYEQYF. For the CDR3, the DNA is TGTGCCAGCAGCCTACGCCCTATGGGCTACGAGCAGTACTTC. The gene calls are TRBV7-6 and TRBJ2-7, with D unresolved. This CDR3 spans 14 amino acids. The V and J ends lost 5 bases and 3 bases respectively, with 14 bases between them. CDR1 SGHVS and CDR2 FNYEAQ come from the germline V gene.